A single sample is the source of the 32 T cell receptor beta chains below, sequenced in a study of glioma-infiltrating T cells after dendritic cell vaccination. Profiling relied on immunoSEQ multiplex PCR, and the TCRdb table lists in-frame clones only, not all of them. The sample lists tens of thousands of clones, 75% to 85% occurring once. This specimen was blood, taken before dendritic cell vaccination. These receptors all come from a human donor with glioblastoma.

The chain recombines TRBV5-1 with TRBJ1-4; D uncertain. V lost 6 bases to trimming and J lost 1 base, with 10 bases between them. This CDR3 has 14 residues. CDR1 is SGHRS and CDR2 is YFSETQ in the germline V gene. The CDR3 protein is CASKSSGTNEKLFF. The DNA of the CDR3 is TGCGCCAGCAAGTCTTCAGGAACTAATGAAAAACTGTTTTTT. Together with reference TRBV5-1 and TRBJ1-4, the CDR3 gives the full variable domain: KAGVTQTPRYLIKTRGQQVTLSCSPISGHRSVSWYQQTPGQGLQFLFEYFSETQRNKGNFPGRFSGRQFSNSRSEMNVSTLELGDSALYLCASKSSGTNEKLFFGSGTQLSVL.

This chain uses TRBV5-4 with TRBJ2-7; 9 bases are a match to TRBD2. V gave up 0 bases and J gave up 3 bases; unmatched junction bases: 4. Germline CDR1 and CDR2: SGHNT and YYREEE (reference sequence). The CDR3 length is 15 residues. The CDR3, as DNA: TGTGCCAGCAGCTTGGGTGGCGGGGGGGACTACGAGCAGTACTTC. Its protein is CASSLGGGGDYEQYF.

This clone is medium-sized. This sequence joins TRBV6-1 and TRBJ2-7; D perhaps matches TRBD1 (7 bases). The length of the CDR3 is 17 residues. Per the germline V gene, CDR1 is MNHNS and CDR2 is SASEGT. Trimming cost V 1 base and J 0 bases, with 16 bases left between them. CDR3 sequence reads: CASSEEFQGGSSYEQYF. The CDR3 nucleotides read TGTGCCAGCAGTGAAGAGTTCCAGGGGGGCAGCTCCTACGAGCAGTACTTC.

In this sample, this clone turned up once. The chain carries TRBV2 and TRBJ1-2, with D perhaps matching TRBD1 (5 bases). Between the trimmed V and J ends, which lost 6 bases and 6 bases, there was a span of 14 bases. The CDR3 sequence is 13 residues long. The germline CDR1 and CDR2 sequences are SNHLY and FYNNEI. The CDR3 sequence: CASRKGARNGYTF. The CDR3 DNA is TGTGCCAGCAGGAAAGGGGCACGGAATGGCTACACCTTC.

This chain links TRBV15 with TRBJ2-3, with 8 bases matching TRBD2. CDR3 length: 17 residues. Germline CDR1 is LNHNV and CDR2 is YYDKDF (reference sequence). Germline trimming cut 0 bases from V and 4 bases from J; bases unmatched to any gene: 9. The CDR3 spells CATSRDRVGGAPDTQYF. CDR3 bases: TGTGCCACCAGCAGAGATCGGGTCGGGGGGGCCCCAGATACGCAGTATTTT.

This sequence joins TRBV19 and TRBJ1-5; 7 bases align to TRBD1. This CDR3 region has 13 residues. CDR1 is LNHDA and CDR2 is SQIVND in the germline V gene (reference sequence). After removal of 4 bases from V and 5 bases from J, the junction contained 2 bases not matched to a gene. The CDR3 DNA reads TGTGCCAGTAGTAATACAGGGGATCAGCCCCAGCATTTT. Translated: CASSNTGDQPQHF.

V and J are TRBV7-9 and TRBJ2-3; 9 bases match TRBD1. Looked up from germline, CDR1 is SEHNR and CDR2 is FQNEAQ (reference sequence). The CDR3 consists of 14 residues. Germline trimming cut 5 bases from V and 4 bases from J; bases unmatched to any gene: 4. The CDR3 spells CASSRGTGSDTQYF. In DNA, the CDR3 is TGTGCCAGCAGCCGTGGGACAGGGTCAGATACGCAGTATTTT.

This sequence joins TRBV6-1 and TRBJ1-6, with D possibly matching TRBD1 (6 bases). CDR1 MNHNS and CDR2 SASEGT come from the germline V gene. The CDR3 has 14 amino acids. Trimming took off 8 bases at V and 9 bases at J, with 17 bases between the two ends. This CDR3 is CASRSPGATSPLHF. CDR3 bases: TGTGCCAGCCGAAGTCCAGGGGCGACTTCACCCCTCCACTTT.

This clone was counted once. The V call is TRBV5-6, the J call TRBJ1-5, with 8 bases identical to TRBD1. Germline CDR1 is SGHDT and CDR2 is YYEEEE. Trimming removed 2 bases from V and 8 bases from J; junction bases left unmatched: 6. The CDR3 is made up of 14 amino acids. The CDR3 DNA reads TGTGCCAGCAGCTTAAACGGACAGGGCGAGCCCCAGCATTTT. Encoded protein: CASSLNGQGEPQHF.

This chain connects TRBV7-2 to TRBJ2-7, with D possibly matching TRBD2 (5 bases). There are 15 residues in the CDR3. Germline CDR1 SGHTA, CDR2 FQGNSA. V was shortened by 3 bases and J by 3 bases, with 15 bases between the two germline ends. CDR3 DNA: TGTGCCAGCAGCTTCCAGCGGAGCATGAACTACGAGCAGTACTTC. Translating gives CASSFQRSMNYEQYF.

V and J are TRBV6-1 and TRBJ2-1; 10 nucleotides match TRBD1. Germline V lookup: CDR1 MNHNS, CDR2 SASEGT. There are 16 residues in the CDR3. With 0 bases clipped from V and 4 bases from J, the junction kept 3 bases outside the gene matches. DNA for the CDR3: TGTGCCAGCAGTGAAGCTTCGGGACAGGGGTACAATGAGCAGTTCTTC. Its translation: CASSEASGQGYNEQFF.

This chain connects TRBV7-9 to TRBJ2-7; 9 bases are shared with TRBD1. CDR3 size: 17 residues. CDR1 and CDR2 (germline): SEHNR, FQNEAQ (reference sequence). V lost 0 bases and J lost 5; bases outside the gene matches: 11. The CDR3 region is CASSLALHRTGVHEQYF. The CDR3 region has the DNA TGTGCCAGCAGCTTAGCGCTTCACAGGACAGGGGTCCACGAGCAGTACTTC. Using reference TRBV7-9 and TRBJ2-7 for the parts outside the CDR3, the full variable domain is DTGVSQNPRHKITKRGQNVTFRCDPISEHNRLYWYRQTLGQGPEFLTYFQNEAQLEKSRLLSDRFSAERPKGSFSTLEIQRTEQGDSAMYLCASSLALHRTGVHEQYFGPGTRLTVT.

The chain links TRBV15 to TRBJ2-5, with TRBD2 matching over 8 bases. This CDR3 spans 15 amino acids. Germline CDR1 and CDR2: LNHNV and YYDKDF (reference sequence). Trimming at V came to 1 base and at J to 5 bases, leaving 6 bases not matched to a gene. Here the CDR3 DNA reads TGTGCCACCAGCAGAGCCGGGGGGGCGCAGGAGACCCAGTACTTC. This gives the protein CATSRAGGAQETQYF.

This chain connects TRBV30 to TRBJ1-1; no clear D gene. CDR3 length: 13 amino acids. The V and J ends lost 3 bases and 1 base respectively, with 9 bases between them. Germline V gene data show CDR1 as GTSNPN and CDR2 as SVGIG (reference sequence). The CDR3 DNA reads TGTGCCTGGAGCCGGCGAGGGAACACTGAAGCTTTCTTT. Its protein product is CAWSRRGNTEAFF.

The rearrangement uses TRBV9 and TRBJ1-2; D is possibly TRBD1 (5 bases). This CDR3 is built from 15 residues. The V gene's germline CDR1 is SGDLS and CDR2 YYNGEE. The V end was cut by 3 bases, the J end by 0 bases, with 12 bases between. The DNA of the CDR3 is TGTGCCAGCAGCGCCCCAGGAGGGGCTAACTATGGCTACACCTTC. This encodes CASSAPGGANYGYTF.

The chain is built from TRBV7-8 and TRBJ1-4, with a weak D call TRBD1 (6 bases). The V end was cut by 7 bases, the J end by 7 bases, with 13 bases between. The CDR3 runs 13 residues. The germline gives CDR1 SGHVS, CDR2 FQNEAQ. In DNA, the CDR3 is TGTGCCAGCAACCACAGGGCAGGTGAAAAACTGTTTTTT. The encoded protein is CASNHRAGEKLFF.

The chain couples TRBV19 to TRBJ1-5; maybe TRBD1 (6 bases). The CDR3 is 16 amino acids. The germline V gene encodes CDR1 LNHDA and CDR2 SQIVND (reference sequence). V lost 0 bases, J lost 9 bases, and 18 bases lay in between. DNA of the CDR3: TGTGCCAGTAGTATAGATGGGGGCCACCTGGGTCGGCCCCAGCATTTT. This translates into CASSIDGGHLGRPQHF. The full variable domain, with the rest looked up from reference TRBV19 and TRBJ1-5, is DGGITQSPKYLFRKEGQNVTLSCEQNLNHDAMYWYRQDPGQGLRLIYYSQIVNDFQKGDIAEGYSVSREKKESFPLTVTSAQKNPTAFYLCASSIDGGHLGRPQHFGDGTRLSIL.

J is TRBJ1-6 and V is TRBV27, with D possibly matching TRBD1 (5 bases). V lost 9 bases and J 6 bases, leaving 21 bases between the germline ends. This CDR3 contains 16 residues. From germline, CDR1 is MNHEY and CDR2 SMNVEV (reference sequence). The CDR3 is CARKPFGQGRNSPLHF. The CDR3 coding sequence is TGTGCCAGGAAGCCATTTGGGCAGGGCCGTAATTCACCCCTCCACTTT.

The V and J genes are TRBV30 and TRBJ2-5, with 10 bases matching TRBD1. The J segment lost 5 bases and the V segment lost 8 bases, leaving 8 bases of the junction unmatched. The CDR3 length is 13 residues. Germline V gene lookup returns CDR1 GTSNPN and CDR2 SVGIG (reference sequence). The CDR3 protein is CAERDRGRETQYF. In DNA form, the CDR3 reads TGTGCCGAGAGGGACAGGGGTCGGGAGACCCAGTACTTC.

The chain joins TRBV6-5 to TRBJ2-5, with D tentatively TRBD2 (5 bases). V was trimmed by 6 bases and J by 5 bases, leaving 7 bases between them. The CDR3 covers 11 residues. Germline V lookup: CDR1 MNHEY, CDR2 SVGAGI. CDR3: CASRSSETQYF. CDR3 nucleotide sequence: TGTGCCAGCAGGTCTAGCGAGACCCAGTACTTC.

The gene calls are TRBV2 and TRBJ2-7; D is possibly TRBD2 (6 bases). In germline, CDR1 is SNHLY, CDR2 FYNNEI. Trimming removed 5 bases from V and 3 bases from J, with 14 bases in between. This CDR3 is 14 amino acids long. Here the CDR3 reads CASSWRLVFYEQYF. The CDR3 nucleotides are TGTGCCAGCAGTTGGAGACTAGTCTTCTACGAGCAGTACTTC.

V usage is TRBV5-1 and J usage is TRBJ1-2; no definite D call. Trimming shortened V by 2 bases and J by 4 bases, and 9 bases separated the two germline ends. The CDR3 totals 13 residues. CDR1 is SGHRS and CDR2 is YFSETQ in the germline V gene. The CDR3 sequence is CASSFADLYGYTF. For the CDR3, the DNA is TGCGCCAGCAGCTTCGCGGATCTCTATGGCTACACCTTC.

This clone is a singleton in its sample. CDR3 protein: CASSPLPGTGELFF. DNA for the CDR3: TGTGCCAGCTCACCACTCCCGGGTACCGGGGAGCTGTTTTTT. The chain couples TRBV18 to TRBJ2-2; D is uncertain. CDR3 size: 14 residues. Trimming left V 1 base short and J 5 bases short, with 8 bases between. Germline CDR1 reads KGHSH; CDR2 reads LQKENI.

This rearrangement joins TRBV11-2 to TRBJ1-1; D uncertain. Germline V gene sequence: CDR1 SGHAT, CDR2 FQNNGV. Trimming removed 0 bases from V and 0 bases from J, with 5 bases in between. This CDR3 is built from 14 residues. The CDR3 DNA follows: TGTGCCAGCAGCTTAGATGGAGTGAACACTGAAGCTTTCTTT. Its protein is CASSLDGVNTEAFF. The full variable domain, rest sourced from reference TRBV11-2 and TRBJ1-1, is EAGVAQSPRYKIIEKRQSVAFWCNPISGHATLYWYQQILGQGPKLLIQFQNNGVVDDSQLPKDRFSAERLKGVDSTLKIQPAKLEDSAVYLCASSLDGVNTEAFFGQGTRLTVV.

V and J are TRBV6-6 and TRBJ1-6; possibly TRBD1 for D (6 bases). CDR3 length: 13 amino acids. CDR1 is MNHNY, CDR2 SVGAGI, per germline (reference sequence). V was shortened by 8 bases and J by 7 bases, with 12 bases between the two germline ends. The CDR3 DNA sequence: TGTGCCAGCGGGGGCGCGGAGAATTCACCCCTCCACTTT. Its translation: CASGGAENSPLHF.

This chain joins TRBV5-1 and TRBJ2-2; TRBD2 aligns across 9 bases. The CDR3 sequence is 16 residues long. Germline V gene lookup returns CDR1 SGHRS and CDR2 YFSETQ. Germline trimming cut 3 bases from V and 1 base from J; bases unmatched to any gene: 4. The CDR3 spells CASSSGLAMNTGELFF. In DNA form, the CDR3 reads TGCGCCAGCAGCTCGGGACTAGCTATGAACACCGGGGAGCTGTTTTTT.

The chain employs TRBV5-6 and TRBJ1-6; 9 nucleotides align to TRBD1. This CDR3 contains 16 residues. From germline, CDR1 is SGHDT and CDR2 YYEEEE. Trimming at V came to 4 bases and at J to 2 bases, leaving 4 bases not matched to a gene. The CDR3 DNA follows: TGTGCCAGCAGCAGGGACAGGGTCGCCTATAATTCACCCCTCCACTTT. Amino acids: CASSRDRVAYNSPLHF.

This sequence joins TRBV28 and TRBJ1-2; D not resolved. Trimming shortened V by 10 bases and J by 2 bases, and 17 bases separated the two germline ends. The germline CDR1 and CDR2 sequences are MDHEN and SYDVKM. The CDR3 has 14 amino acids. The chain's CDR3 is CATRSWSGNYGYTF. The CDR3 region has the DNA TGTGCCACCCGCTCGTGGTCGGGGAACTATGGCTACACCTTC.

This chain's CDR3 is CASSLSSGAETQYF. CDR3 nucleotides: TGTGCCAGCAGTTTGTCGAGCGGGGCAGAGACCCAGTACTTC. The chain links TRBV28 to TRBJ2-5; 7 bases align to TRBD2. CDR1 is MDHEN, CDR2 SYDVKM, per germline. The CDR3 sequence is 14 residues long. J was trimmed by 4 bases and V by 3 bases; bases with no gene match: 5.

Here the CDR3 reads CASTYPVRYSNQPQHF. The CDR3, as DNA: TGTGCCAGCACTTACCCTGTTCGGTATAGCAATCAGCCCCAGCATTTT. V gene TRBV5-5 combines with J gene TRBJ1-5, with no clear D. The CDR3 consists of 16 residues. The V gene lost 6 bases and the J gene lost 0 bases, with 16 bases spanning the gap. Germline V gives CDR1 SGHKS, CDR2 YYEKEE (reference sequence).

The chain carries TRBV6-6 and TRBJ1-2; weak D call: TRBD1 (5 bases). Per germline, CDR1 MNHNY and CDR2 SVGAGI (reference sequence). V was trimmed by 8 bases and J by 6 bases, leaving 13 bases between them. The CDR3 loop spans 12 amino acids. CDR3 DNA sequence: TGTGCCAGCCAAAAGGGGAATAATGGCTACACCTTC. Amino acids: CASQKGNNGYTF.

The V gene is TRBV15, the J gene TRBJ1-1; TRBD1 is a possible D gene (5 bases). The CDR3 is 17 residues long. From germline, CDR1 is LNHNV and CDR2 YYDKDF (reference sequence). V was shortened by 3 bases and J by 5 bases, with 22 bases between the two germline ends. The CDR3 spells CATSSPLGTLRPTEAFF. The CDR3 DNA reads as TGTGCCACCAGCAGCCCCCTAGGGACTCTCAGGCCGACTGAAGCTTTCTTT.